This is a list of T cell receptor beta chains from one sample in a study of control samples from healthy donors and cancer patients. Assay: immunoSEQ multiplex PCR; the TCRdb copy retains only in-frame clones and omits some. This sample yields tens of thousands of clones, of which 84% are seen a single time; roughly 39% belongs to the top ten. Material for sequencing was PBMCs. These receptors originate from a man in his 70s with lung cancer. Each CDR3 is given without its conserved first and last residue. Clone size, where shown, is once, few, many, or a class for clones that have expanded.

CDR3: ASSKGDEKLF
V: TRBV19
J: TRBJ1-4
size: NA

CDR3: ASSLVAARHTEAF
V: TRBV5-6
J: TRBJ1-1
size: once

CDR3: ASSPRVFSYEQY
V: TRBV13
J: TRBJ2-7
size: NA

CDR3: ASKLGQSSGNTIY
V: TRBV6-5
J: TRBJ1-3
size: NA

CDR3: ASSIRDGNSPLH
V: TRBV19
J: TRBJ1-6
size: NA

CDR3: ATSRDPQGSDTQY
V: TRBV15
J: TRBJ2-3
size: NA

CDR3: ATSVRDRVDEKLF
V: TRBV15
J: TRBJ1-4
size: NA

CDR3: ASSLAGKGVY
V: TRBV11-2
J: TRBJ2-4
size: NA

CDR3: ASSLWGALTGELF
V: TRBV27
J: TRBJ2-2
size: NA

CDR3: ASAAAEGTAWNEQF
V: TRBV4-3
J: TRBJ2-1
size: NA

CDR3: ASSAGRLNTGELF
V: TRBV7-6
J: TRBJ2-2
size: NA

CDR3: AWSAGSTGNQPQH
V: TRBV30
J: TRBJ1-5
size: NA

CDR3: ASSPPGRINYGYT
V: TRBV5-5
J: TRBJ1-2
size: NA

CDR3: ATMSGGGTQY
V: TRBV6-5
J: TRBJ2-3
size: NA

CDR3: ATREGSLNTGELF
V: TRBV7-7
J: TRBJ2-2
size: NA

CDR3: ASSRQKLYGYT
V: TRBV28
J: TRBJ1-2
size: few

CDR3: ASSPLQGGELF
V: TRBV12-3/TRBV12-4
J: TRBJ2-2
size: once

CDR3: ASSGWGRDTEAF
V: TRBV19
J: TRBJ1-1
size: NA

CDR3: ASSPTPGWGETQY
V: TRBV7-9
J: TRBJ2-5
size: few

CDR3: ASSPLPGLAIADTQY
V: TRBV7-2
J: TRBJ2-3
size: NA

CDR3: ASSQGAGAVTDTQY
V: TRBV4-3
J: TRBJ2-3
size: NA

CDR3: ASRVEGRAGELF
V: TRBV2
J: TRBJ2-2
size: NA

CDR3: ASSVESSGQPQH
V: TRBV9
J: TRBJ1-5
size: NA

CDR3: ASSERVGASYNEQF
V: TRBV6-1
J: TRBJ2-1
size: NA

CDR3: ASTPKGGGGQNNEQF
V: TRBV19
J: TRBJ2-1
size: NA

CDR3: ASSYPPWTSRDIQY
V: TRBV6-2/TRBV6-3
J: TRBJ2-4
size: NA

CDR3: ASTIGTAFNSPLH
V: TRBV2
J: TRBJ1-6
size: once

CDR3: ASRAGAQETQY
V: TRBV2
J: TRBJ2-5
size: NA

CDR3: ASRIGSTDTQY
V: TRBV5-6
J: TRBJ2-3
size: NA

CDR3: ASRGGQSYQPQH
V: TRBV19
J: TRBJ1-5
size: NA

CDR3: ASSPDRGGNSPLH
V: TRBV27
J: TRBJ1-6
size: NA

CDR3: ASSSPGQGNTIY
V: TRBV27
J: TRBJ1-3
size: few

CDR3: ASSVNGYEQY
V: TRBV10-2
J: TRBJ2-7
size: NA

CDR3: ATSREVQVLLH
V: TRBV15
J: TRBJ1-6
size: NA

CDR3: ASSPQDGYGYT
V: TRBV10-1
J: TRBJ1-2
size: NA

CDR3: ASSPGLAGEQF
V: TRBV12-3/TRBV12-4
J: TRBJ2-1
size: NA

CDR3: ASSLLGIGQNNSPLH
V: TRBV7-8
J: TRBJ1-6
size: NA

CDR3: ASWEAGTYEQY
V: TRBV6-5
J: TRBJ2-7
size: few

CDR3: ASSEDSGGYGYT
V: TRBV5-1
J: TRBJ1-2
size: NA

CDR3: ASSATGAGELF
V: TRBV2
J: TRBJ2-2
size: few

CDR3: ASSLRDRVWYGYT
V: TRBV28
J: TRBJ1-2
size: NA

CDR3: ASSYAGTGMTGELF
V: TRBV6-5
J: TRBJ2-2
size: NA

CDR3: ASSRTVLGSPLH
V: TRBV27
J: TRBJ1-6
size: NA

CDR3: AWSRAGNTEAF
V: TRBV30
J: TRBJ1-1
size: NA

CDR3: ASSQVPPGYNEKLF
V: TRBV3-1/TRBV3-2
J: TRBJ1-4
size: NA

CDR3: ATSGGTSGGLSYEQY
V: TRBV24-1
J: TRBJ2-7
size: NA

CDR3: ASSTAGTRMNTEAF
V: TRBV5-1
J: TRBJ1-1
size: NA

CDR3: AINRTPPGYGYT
V: TRBV10-3
J: TRBJ1-2
size: NA

CDR3: ASSLVAGGQKDTQY
V: TRBV7-6
J: TRBJ2-3
size: NA

CDR3: ASRGQGLRQETQY
V: TRBV19
J: TRBJ2-5
size: NA

CDR3: ASSAGPLTDTQY
V: TRBV25-1
J: TRBJ2-3
size: NA

CDR3: ASSKADWTDTQY
V: TRBV14
J: TRBJ2-3
size: once

CDR3: ASGSPDPYEQY
V: TRBV2
J: TRBJ2-7
size: NA

CDR3: ASSRRDTPSNSPLH
V: TRBV3-1/TRBV3-2
J: TRBJ1-6
size: NA

CDR3: ASRTAQGFRGYT
V: TRBV6-6
J: TRBJ1-2
size: NA

CDR3: ASKGRVDTQY
V: TRBV19
J: TRBJ2-3
size: NA

CDR3: ASSLALGRHNEKLF
V: TRBV7-8
J: TRBJ1-4
size: few

CDR3: ASSPLMADGLNTEAF
V: TRBV18
J: TRBJ1-1
size: once

CDR3: SGGSRAEAF
V: TRBV29-1
J: TRBJ1-1
size: NA